Presented here are 5 T cell receptor beta chains from one specimen sequenced in a study of T cells expressing NK-cell markers (dated by TCRdb to 2020 to 2021). Receptor amplification or capture employed 5' RACE. Reads for this sample came from an Illumina HiSeq 2000. TCRdb reprocessed the raw reads; every CDR3 protein sequence is a single record, and DNA is not supplied. The sample table includes a few hundred thousand distinct CDR3 sequences. Around 4.9% of the sample comes from the top ten. The specimen sequenced was blood T cells: a sorted CD56 or NKG2C T cell subset, CD4+ or CD8+ T cells, or bulk PBMC T cells (not recorded which). All receptors come from a man aged 18-75 years in good health.

V usage is TRBV5-1 and J usage is TRBJ2-7; with no DNA, the TCRdb D assignment of TRBD1 cannot be verified. This CDR3 is built from 14 residues. Germline V CDR1 and CDR2: SGHRS, YFSETQ. The CDR3 loop is CASSRGTGAYEQYF.

This chain connects TRBV20-1 to TRBJ2-1; TCRdb indicates TRBD2, and absent DNA this call remains unverified. There are 18 residues in the CDR3. Looked up from germline, CDR1 is DFQATT and CDR2 is SNEGSKA (reference sequence). CDR3 region: CSARGTSGVTRRYNEQFF.

The chain has TRBV6-5 and TRBJ2-1; TCRdb picks TRBD1, but there is no DNA to check that call. Per the germline V gene, CDR1 is MNHEY and CDR2 is SVGAGI. This CDR3 spans 18 amino acids. Here the CDR3 reads CASSYRPFLLALNNEQFF.

CDR3: CASSKTQSSYNSPLHF. The V call is TRBV18, the J call TRBJ1-6. The germline gives CDR1 KGHSH, CDR2 LQKENI. The CDR3 is 16 residues long.

The chain is built from TRBV9 and TRBJ2-1; TCRdb lists TRBD1, though no DNA is available to test this call. Germline CDR1 and CDR2: SGDLS and YYNGEE. This CDR3 spans 16 amino acids. CDR3 residues: CASSVGYGGTYNEQFF.